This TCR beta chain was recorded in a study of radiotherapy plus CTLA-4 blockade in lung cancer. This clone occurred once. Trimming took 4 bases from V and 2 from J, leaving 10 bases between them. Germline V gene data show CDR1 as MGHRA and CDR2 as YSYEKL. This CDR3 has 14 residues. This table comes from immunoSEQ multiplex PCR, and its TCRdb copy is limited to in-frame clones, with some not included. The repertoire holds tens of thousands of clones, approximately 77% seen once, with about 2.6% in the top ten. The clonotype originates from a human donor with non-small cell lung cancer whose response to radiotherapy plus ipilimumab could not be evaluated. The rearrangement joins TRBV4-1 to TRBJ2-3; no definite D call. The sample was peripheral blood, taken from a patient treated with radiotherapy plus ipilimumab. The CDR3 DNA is TGCGCCAGCAGCCCCCCTACCAACACAGATACGCAGTATTTT. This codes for CASSPPTNTDTQYF.